A selection of T cell receptor beta chains follows, all from one sample in a study of T-cell reconstitution after alpha-beta-depleted transplantation in children. Each CDR3 protein is one row after TCRdb ran MiXCR on the PCR reads. Among 120,000 to 150,000 distinct CDR3 sequences, around 10% were seen once, and the ten largest hold roughly 18%. The sample here was PBMCs, mostly from graft donor cells, taken 180 days after TCRalphabeta/CD19-depleted stem cell transplant. These receptors came from a female patient between 2 and 15 years old who had a stem cell transplant for congenital amegakaryocytic thrombocytopenia, so the T cells may come from the graft donor. CDR3s include the opening cysteine and the closing phenylalanine or tryptophan. Fields, in order: V gene, D gene, clone size, J gene, CDR3 DNA, CDR3 protein. D genes are given only for firm matches. A row's size may be missing; if present it is once, few, many or a size class.

v_call: TRBV20-1
d_call: NA
clone_size: many
j_call: TRBJ2-1
cdr3_nt: TGCAGTGCTAGGTATGCGCGGGGAGACAATGAGCAGTTCTTC
cdr3_aa: CSARYARGDNEQFF

v_call: TRBV20-1
d_call: NA
clone_size: many
j_call: TRBJ2-1
cdr3_nt: TGCAGTGCTAGAGCCTCTCGTTACAATGAGCAGTTCTTC
cdr3_aa: CSARASRYNEQFF

v_call: TRBV12-3/TRBV12-4
d_call: NA
clone_size: many
j_call: TRBJ2-2
cdr3_nt: TGTGCCAGCAGTATCTCAGGGTACACCGGGGAGCTGTTTTTT
cdr3_aa: CASSISGYTGELFF

v_call: TRBV20-1
d_call: TRBD1
clone_size: many
j_call: TRBJ1-2
cdr3_nt: TGCAGTGCTAGGGTGGGGACAGGGGCTGGCGGCTACACCTTC
cdr3_aa: CSARVGTGAGGYTF

v_call: TRBV10-3
d_call: NA
clone_size: many
j_call: TRBJ2-5
cdr3_nt: TGTGCCATCAGTGAGGGGCAGGGCCAAGAGACCCAGTACTTC
cdr3_aa: CAISEGQGQETQYF

v_call: TRBV2
d_call: TRBD1
clone_size: many
j_call: TRBJ2-1
cdr3_nt: TGTGCCAGCAGTAGGCAGGGGGCTTCAAGCTCCTACAATGAGCAGTTCTTC
cdr3_aa: CASSRQGASSSYNEQFF

v_call: TRBV28
d_call: NA
clone_size: many
j_call: TRBJ1-4
cdr3_nt: TGTGCCAGCCTTCCGACAGGATTTAATGAAAAACTGTTTTTT
cdr3_aa: CASLPTGFNEKLFF

v_call: TRBV29-1
d_call: TRBD1
clone_size: many
j_call: TRBJ2-1
cdr3_nt: TGCAGCACCGGGACAGGCTCCTACAATGAGCAGTTCTTC
cdr3_aa: CSTGTGSYNEQFF

v_call: TRBV2
d_call: TRBD1
clone_size: few
j_call: TRBJ2-2
cdr3_nt: TGTGCCAGCAGTGCTTCAGGGGGCGGGGAGCTGTTTTTT
cdr3_aa: CASSASGGGELFF

v_call: TRBV18
d_call: NA
clone_size: many
j_call: TRBJ1-1
cdr3_nt: TGTGCCAGCTCACCCAGTTCGGGAATTCATTCGGACACTGAAGCTTTCTTT
cdr3_aa: CASSPSSGIHSDTEAFF

v_call: TRBV10-3
d_call: TRBD1
clone_size: many
j_call: TRBJ1-2
cdr3_nt: TGTGCCATCAGTGATCTGGGACAGGGCCCTGGTTATGGCTACACCTTC
cdr3_aa: CAISDLGQGPGYGYTF

v_call: TRBV21-1
d_call: NA
clone_size: many
j_call: TRBJ2-7
cdr3_nt: TGTGCCAGCAGCAAACTTCTGGTGGCAGGACCATGTTTCTACGAGCAGTACTTC
cdr3_aa: CASSKLLVAGPCFYEQYF

v_call: TRBV20-1
d_call: TRBD2
clone_size: many
j_call: TRBJ2-7
cdr3_nt: TGCAGTGCTAGAGGTGCTAGCGGCACCTACGAGCAGTACTTC
cdr3_aa: CSARGASGTYEQYF

v_call: TRBV20-1
d_call: NA
clone_size: many
j_call: TRBJ2-3
cdr3_nt: TGCAGTGCTAGAGGGCCATTCCACACAGATACGCAGTATTTT
cdr3_aa: CSARGPFHTDTQYF

v_call: TRBV20-1
d_call: NA
clone_size: NA
j_call: TRBJ2-3
cdr3_nt: TGCAGTGCTAGTCAAAATGCCTGGCCCTTCACAGATACGCAGTATTTT
cdr3_aa: CSASQNAWPFTDTQYF

v_call: TRBV4-2
d_call: NA
clone_size: NA
j_call: TRBJ2-7
cdr3_nt: TGTGCCAGCAGCCAAGACAGGGGGGGGTACGAGCAGTACTTC
cdr3_aa: CASSQDRGGYEQYF

v_call: TRBV2
d_call: TRBD1
clone_size: few
j_call: TRBJ2-1
cdr3_nt: TGTGCCAGCAGGGGACAGGGGGGCGATGAGCAGTTCTTC
cdr3_aa: CASRGQGGDEQFF

v_call: TRBV5-1
d_call: NA
clone_size: NA
j_call: TRBJ1-2
cdr3_nt: TGCGCCAGCAGCTTGGGTCCCCCTAACTATGGCTACACCTTC
cdr3_aa: CASSLGPPNYGYTF

v_call: TRBV28
d_call: TRBD2
clone_size: many
j_call: TRBJ2-7
cdr3_nt: TGTGCCAGCAGGGGACTAGCGGGAGCCTTAAACGAGCAGTACTTC
cdr3_aa: CASRGLAGALNEQYF

v_call: TRBV27
d_call: TRBD2
clone_size: many
j_call: TRBJ2-1
cdr3_nt: TGTGCCAGCAGTTTCTCGACTAGCGGGAGCTCTGAGCAGTTCTTC
cdr3_aa: CASSFSTSGSSEQFF

v_call: TRBV4-3
d_call: NA
clone_size: many
j_call: TRBJ2-7
cdr3_nt: TGCGCCAGCAGCCAGGACATGGGCGAGCAGTACTTC
cdr3_aa: CASSQDMGEQYF

v_call: TRBV20-1
d_call: NA
clone_size: NA
j_call: TRBJ2-7
cdr3_nt: TGCAGTGCTCCGGGGCTCTACGAGCAGTACTTC
cdr3_aa: CSAPGLYEQYF

v_call: TRBV12-3/TRBV12-4
d_call: NA
clone_size: NA
j_call: TRBJ1-1
cdr3_nt: TGTGCCAGCAGCATGGGAAGGGGGGGTAGAGAAGCTTTCTTT
cdr3_aa: CASSMGRGGREAFF

v_call: TRBV6-5
d_call: NA
clone_size: many
j_call: TRBJ2-1
cdr3_nt: TGTGCCAGCAGTTACATGGCCCGACCAAACAATGAGCAGTTCTTC
cdr3_aa: CASSYMARPNNEQFF

v_call: TRBV12-3/TRBV12-4
d_call: NA
clone_size: many
j_call: TRBJ2-5
cdr3_nt: TGTGCCAGCAGTTTCGACTTCAGGGAAACCCAAGAGACCCAGTACTTC
cdr3_aa: CASSFDFRETQETQYF

v_call: TRBV6-2/TRBV6-3
d_call: TRBD2
clone_size: few
j_call: TRBJ2-4
cdr3_nt: TGTGCCAGCAGTTCGGCGACTAGCGGGGGGGCGAGAACCAAAAACATTCAGTACTTC
cdr3_aa: CASSSATSGGARTKNIQYF

v_call: TRBV29-1
d_call: NA
clone_size: many
j_call: TRBJ1-1
cdr3_nt: TGCAGCGTCGCAAACAGGGTTAGTGAAGCTTTCTTT
cdr3_aa: CSVANRVSEAFF

v_call: TRBV12-3/TRBV12-4
d_call: TRBD2
clone_size: many
j_call: TRBJ2-3
cdr3_nt: TGTGCCAGCAGAAGGACTAGCATAGTGTTGGGCACAGATACGCAGTATTTT
cdr3_aa: CASRRTSIVLGTDTQYF

v_call: TRBV19
d_call: NA
clone_size: many
j_call: TRBJ2-2
cdr3_nt: TGTGCCAGTAGTATAGGGGGGGCAGCGAACACCGGGGAGCTGTTTTTT
cdr3_aa: CASSIGGAANTGELFF

v_call: TRBV27
d_call: TRBD2
clone_size: many
j_call: TRBJ2-7
cdr3_nt: TGTGCCAGCAGTTCCATAGCGGGAGGTGTCGAGCAGTACTTC
cdr3_aa: CASSSIAGGVEQYF

v_call: TRBV20-1
d_call: TRBD1
clone_size: few
j_call: TRBJ1-2
cdr3_nt: TGCAGTGCCAGGACAGGGGGCTATGGCTACACCTTC
cdr3_aa: CSARTGGYGYTF

v_call: TRBV3-1
d_call: NA
clone_size: many
j_call: TRBJ2-7
cdr3_nt: TGTGCCAGCAGCCAAGACCGGTTGAGCGACGCGGACTTC
cdr3_aa: CASSQDRLSDADF

v_call: TRBV25-1
d_call: TRBD1
clone_size: many
j_call: TRBJ1-2
cdr3_nt: TGTGCCAGCAGGGGAGACAGGGCCCGCGGCTATGGCTACACCTTC
cdr3_aa: CASRGDRARGYGYTF

v_call: TRBV6-2/TRBV6-3
d_call: TRBD2
clone_size: few
j_call: TRBJ2-7
cdr3_nt: TGTGCCAGCAGTACTAATAGCGGGAACTCCTACGAGCAGTACTTC
cdr3_aa: CASSTNSGNSYEQYF

v_call: TRBV2
d_call: NA
clone_size: few
j_call: TRBJ2-1
cdr3_nt: TGTGCCAGCATTTTTGGGGGGCTAAATGAGCAGTTCTTC
cdr3_aa: CASIFGGLNEQFF

v_call: TRBV7-9
d_call: NA
clone_size: NA
j_call: TRBJ1-1
cdr3_nt: TGTGCCAGCAGCTTAGCAGGTTTGGGTTCGAAAACTGAAGCTTTCTTT
cdr3_aa: CASSLAGLGSKTEAFF

v_call: TRBV20-1
d_call: NA
clone_size: many
j_call: TRBJ1-4
cdr3_nt: TGCAGTGCCTTGGTTAGGGCGAATGAAAAACTGTTTTTT
cdr3_aa: CSALVRANEKLFF

v_call: TRBV11-2
d_call: NA
clone_size: many
j_call: TRBJ2-7
cdr3_nt: TGTGCCAGCAGCAGCCGACAGGGTTCGGGAGTCGAGCAGTACTTC
cdr3_aa: CASSSRQGSGVEQYF

v_call: TRBV4-1
d_call: NA
clone_size: NA
j_call: TRBJ1-1
cdr3_nt: TGCGCCAGCAGCCCGGGTGCGCTGCTGATGAACACTGAAGCTTTCTTT
cdr3_aa: CASSPGALLMNTEAFF

v_call: TRBV20-1
d_call: TRBD2
clone_size: many
j_call: TRBJ2-3
cdr3_nt: TGCAGTGCTAGAGATAGGAGACTAGCGGGGGTGGGTACGCAGTATTTT
cdr3_aa: CSARDRRLAGVGTQYF

v_call: TRBV29-1
d_call: NA
clone_size: many
j_call: TRBJ2-7
cdr3_nt: TGCAGCGCCCTTGGGGCCGACATCTACGAGCAGTACTTC
cdr3_aa: CSALGADIYEQYF

v_call: TRBV28
d_call: NA
clone_size: few
j_call: TRBJ1-2
cdr3_nt: TGTGCCAGCAGTGTCCGGGACGAGGGCTACACCTTC
cdr3_aa: CASSVRDEGYTF

v_call: TRBV11-2
d_call: NA
clone_size: many
j_call: TRBJ1-2
cdr3_nt: TGTGCCAGCAGCCCTCCGGGGGTCCTGGGGGGCTACACCTTC
cdr3_aa: CASSPPGVLGGYTF

v_call: TRBV7-2
d_call: TRBD2
clone_size: few
j_call: TRBJ2-7
cdr3_nt: TGTGCCAGCAGTACGTGGGCGGGAGGGCCCTACGAGCAGTACTTC
cdr3_aa: CASSTWAGGPYEQYF

v_call: TRBV20-1
d_call: NA
clone_size: few
j_call: TRBJ1-1
cdr3_nt: TGCAGTGCGACTGCAGGGTCTATGAACACTGAAGCTTTCTTT
cdr3_aa: CSATAGSMNTEAFF

v_call: TRBV18
d_call: TRBD1
clone_size: NA
j_call: TRBJ2-7
cdr3_nt: TGTGCCAGCTCACCACAGGGGGCTCTTATGTACGAGCAGTACTTC
cdr3_aa: CASSPQGALMYEQYF

v_call: TRBV18
d_call: NA
clone_size: few
j_call: TRBJ2-3
cdr3_nt: TGTGCCAGCTCACCAAGACTGCCCGGACCGACCACAGATACGCAGTATTTT
cdr3_aa: CASSPRLPGPTTDTQYF

v_call: TRBV5-1
d_call: NA
clone_size: many
j_call: TRBJ1-2
cdr3_nt: TGCGCCAGCAGCTTGAGTACCGAGACAGTAAGCTACACCTTC
cdr3_aa: CASSLSTETVSYTF

v_call: TRBV12-3/TRBV12-4
d_call: NA
clone_size: many
j_call: TRBJ2-7
cdr3_nt: TGTGCCAGCAGCTCCCCTACAGGGTCTTACGAGCAGTACTTC
cdr3_aa: CASSSPTGSYEQYF

v_call: TRBV7-2
d_call: TRBD1
clone_size: few
j_call: TRBJ1-4
cdr3_nt: TGTGCCAGCAGCTTAGGGACAGGGAAGGCTAATGAAAAACTGTTTTTT
cdr3_aa: CASSLGTGKANEKLFF

v_call: TRBV20-1
d_call: TRBD2
clone_size: many
j_call: TRBJ2-1
cdr3_nt: TGCAGTGCTAAACTAGCGGGATACTTCAGCTCCTACAATGAGCAGTTCTTC
cdr3_aa: CSAKLAGYFSSYNEQFF

v_call: TRBV20-1
d_call: NA
clone_size: few
j_call: TRBJ1-5
cdr3_nt: TGCAGTGCTATGGCGGGAAGCAATCAGCCCCAGCATTTT
cdr3_aa: CSAMAGSNQPQHF

v_call: TRBV5-1
d_call: TRBD1
clone_size: many
j_call: TRBJ2-4
cdr3_nt: TGCGCCAGCAGCTCGCCCCATATGGGACAGGGGAGAAGGAACATTCAGTACTTC
cdr3_aa: CASSSPHMGQGRRNIQYF

v_call: TRBV20-1
d_call: NA
clone_size: many
j_call: TRBJ2-5
cdr3_nt: TGCAGTGCTAGACAGGGAGTATTAGAGACCCAGTACTTC
cdr3_aa: CSARQGVLETQYF

v_call: TRBV6-5
d_call: TRBD1
clone_size: many
j_call: TRBJ1-2
cdr3_nt: TGTGCCAGCAGACTAACAGGGGATTATGGCTACACCTTC
cdr3_aa: CASRLTGDYGYTF